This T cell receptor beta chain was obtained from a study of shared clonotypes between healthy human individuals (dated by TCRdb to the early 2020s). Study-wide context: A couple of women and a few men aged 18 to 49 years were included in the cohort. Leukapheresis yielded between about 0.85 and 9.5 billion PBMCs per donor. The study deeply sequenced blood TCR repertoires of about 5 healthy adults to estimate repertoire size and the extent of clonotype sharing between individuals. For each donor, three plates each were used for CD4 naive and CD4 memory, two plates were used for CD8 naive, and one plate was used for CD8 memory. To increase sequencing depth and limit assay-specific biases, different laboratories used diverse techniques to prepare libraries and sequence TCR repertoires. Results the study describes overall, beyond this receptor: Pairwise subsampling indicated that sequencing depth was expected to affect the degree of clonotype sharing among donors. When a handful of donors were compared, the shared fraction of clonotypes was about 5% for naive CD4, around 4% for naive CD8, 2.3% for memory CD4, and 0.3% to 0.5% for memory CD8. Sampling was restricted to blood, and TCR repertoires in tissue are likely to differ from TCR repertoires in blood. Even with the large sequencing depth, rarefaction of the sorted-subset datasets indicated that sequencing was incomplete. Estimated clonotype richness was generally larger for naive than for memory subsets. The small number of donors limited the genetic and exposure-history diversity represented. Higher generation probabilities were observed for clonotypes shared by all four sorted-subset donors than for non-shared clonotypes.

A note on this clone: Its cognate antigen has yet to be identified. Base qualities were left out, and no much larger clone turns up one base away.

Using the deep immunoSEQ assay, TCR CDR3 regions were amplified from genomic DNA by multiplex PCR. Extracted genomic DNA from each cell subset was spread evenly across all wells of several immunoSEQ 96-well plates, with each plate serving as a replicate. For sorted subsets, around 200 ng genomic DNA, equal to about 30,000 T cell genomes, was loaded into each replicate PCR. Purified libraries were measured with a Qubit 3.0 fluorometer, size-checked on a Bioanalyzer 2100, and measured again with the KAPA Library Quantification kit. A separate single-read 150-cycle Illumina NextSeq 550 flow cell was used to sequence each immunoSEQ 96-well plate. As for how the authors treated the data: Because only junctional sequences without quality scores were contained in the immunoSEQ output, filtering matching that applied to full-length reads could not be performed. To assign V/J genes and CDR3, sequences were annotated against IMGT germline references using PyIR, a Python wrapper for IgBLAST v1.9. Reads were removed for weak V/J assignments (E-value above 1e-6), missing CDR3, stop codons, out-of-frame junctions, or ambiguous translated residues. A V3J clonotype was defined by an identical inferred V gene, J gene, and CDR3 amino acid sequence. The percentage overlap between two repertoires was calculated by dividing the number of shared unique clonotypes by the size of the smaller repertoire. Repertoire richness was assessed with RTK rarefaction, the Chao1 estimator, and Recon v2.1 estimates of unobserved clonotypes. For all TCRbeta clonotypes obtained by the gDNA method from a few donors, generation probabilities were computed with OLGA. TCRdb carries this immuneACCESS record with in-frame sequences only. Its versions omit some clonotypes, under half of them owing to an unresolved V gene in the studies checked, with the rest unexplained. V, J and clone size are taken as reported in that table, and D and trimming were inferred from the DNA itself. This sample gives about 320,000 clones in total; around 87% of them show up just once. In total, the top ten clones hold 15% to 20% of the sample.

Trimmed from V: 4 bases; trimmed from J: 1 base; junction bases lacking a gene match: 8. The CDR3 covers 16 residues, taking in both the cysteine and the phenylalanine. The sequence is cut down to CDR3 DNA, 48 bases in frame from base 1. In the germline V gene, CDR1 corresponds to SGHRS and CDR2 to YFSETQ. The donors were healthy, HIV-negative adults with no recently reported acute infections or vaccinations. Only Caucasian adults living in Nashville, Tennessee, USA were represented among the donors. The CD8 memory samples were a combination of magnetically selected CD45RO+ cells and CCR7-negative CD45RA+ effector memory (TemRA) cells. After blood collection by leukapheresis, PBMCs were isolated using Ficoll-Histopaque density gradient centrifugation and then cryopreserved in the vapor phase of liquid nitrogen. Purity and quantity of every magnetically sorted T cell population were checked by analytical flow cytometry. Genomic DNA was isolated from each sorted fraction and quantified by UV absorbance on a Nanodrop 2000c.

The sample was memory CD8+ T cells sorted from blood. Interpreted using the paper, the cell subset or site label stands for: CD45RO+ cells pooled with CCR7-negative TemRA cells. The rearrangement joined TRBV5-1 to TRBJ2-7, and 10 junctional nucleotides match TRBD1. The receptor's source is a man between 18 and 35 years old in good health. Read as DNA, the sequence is TGCGCCAGCAGCCCCACTCCGGGACAGGGGTCCTACGAGCAGTACTTC. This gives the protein CASSPTPGQGSYEQYF. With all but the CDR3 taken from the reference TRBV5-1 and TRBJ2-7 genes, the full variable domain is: KAGVTQTPRYLIKTRGQQVTLSCSPISGHRSVSWYQQTPGQGLQFLFEYFSETQRNKGNFPGRFSGRQFSNSRSEMNVSTLELGDSALYLCASSPTPGQGSYEQYFGPGTRLTVT.